The sequence of this T cell receptor beta chain was determined in a study of T cells after yellow fever vaccination. This clonotype came up a few times. TCRdb independently ran MiXCR on the 5' RACE reads; one entry per CDR3 protein. The sample holds a few hundred thousand distinct CDR3 sequences, about 7.8% seen once. The CDR3 loop spans 14 amino acids. After removal of 6 bases from V and 4 bases from J, the junction contained 8 bases not matched to a gene. This receptor was taken from a man aged 18 to 29 who received the YFV17D yellow fever vaccine. The rearrangement uses TRBV12-3 or TRBV12-4 and TRBJ1-2; TRBD1 aligns across 7 bases. The sample was PBMCs, taken roughly 47 days after the first yellow fever vaccination. The CDR3 nucleotides are TGTGCCAGCAGCCCCATAACAGGGGCCTATGGCTACACCTTC. It codes for CASSPITGAYGYTF.